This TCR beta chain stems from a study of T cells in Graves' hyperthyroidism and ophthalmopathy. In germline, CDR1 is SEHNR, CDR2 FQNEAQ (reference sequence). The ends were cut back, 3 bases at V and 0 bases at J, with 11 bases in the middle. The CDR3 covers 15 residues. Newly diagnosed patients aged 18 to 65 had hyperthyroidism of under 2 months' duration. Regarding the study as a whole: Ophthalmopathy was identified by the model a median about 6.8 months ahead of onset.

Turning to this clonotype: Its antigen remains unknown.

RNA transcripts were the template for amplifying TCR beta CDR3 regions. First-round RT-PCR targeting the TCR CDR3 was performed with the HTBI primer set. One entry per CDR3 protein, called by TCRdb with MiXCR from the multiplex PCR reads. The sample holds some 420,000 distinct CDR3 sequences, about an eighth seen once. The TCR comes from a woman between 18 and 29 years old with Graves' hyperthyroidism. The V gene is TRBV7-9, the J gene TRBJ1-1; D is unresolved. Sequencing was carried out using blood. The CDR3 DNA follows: TGTGCCAGCAGCTTGCGGGTCGGGTTGAACACTGAAGCTTTCTTT. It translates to CASSLRVGLNTEAFF.